One sample yielded the 32 T cell receptor beta chains listed below, sequenced in a study of technical replicates of blood from several donors. The method was immunoSEQ multiplex PCR; TCRdb's version includes in-frame clones alone and lacks a portion of them. The repertoire consists of around 72,000 clones, with about 90% occurring once and the leading ten covering around 0.38%. The specimen was T cells isolated from PBMCs. The receptors shown here come from a human donor in good health.

CDR3 DNA: TGCGCCAGCAGCCGATTAGAACGCGCCTCCTACGAGCAGTACTTC. It is translated as CASSRLERASYEQYF. The chain is built from TRBV4-1 and TRBJ2-7; D is undetermined. This CDR3 has 15 amino acids. Germline-derived CDR1 and CDR2 are MGHRA and YSYEKL. With 4 bases removed from V and 0 bases from J, the gap between germline ends came to 13 bases.

The rearrangement links TRBV5-1 to TRBJ2-3, with 9 bases fitting TRBD2. The junction had 6 bases not matched to a gene; V was cut back by 0 bases and J by 4 bases. CDR1 and CDR2 (germline): SGHRS, YFSETQ. This CDR3 contains 16 residues. The CDR3, as DNA: TGCGCCAGCAGCTTGGAAATAGCGGGAGCCGCAGATACGCAGTATTTT. Translating gives CASSLEIAGAADTQYF.

The chain links TRBV28 to TRBJ2-3, with TRBD2 matching over 8 bases. V was pared by 6 bases and J by 0 bases, with 8 bases of the junction left unmatched. CDR1 MDHEN and CDR2 SYDVKM come from the germline V gene. The CDR3 contains 16 residues. The DNA of the CDR3 is TGTGCCAGCAGATTAGTAGCGGGGCCAAGCACAGATACGCAGTATTTT. It yields the protein CASRLVAGPSTDTQYF.

This chain links TRBV7-2 with TRBJ1-1; 8 bases are shared with TRBD1. Trimming took 6 bases from V and 6 from J; bases not matched to a gene: 3. The CDR3 totals 12 residues. In germline, CDR1 is SGHTA, CDR2 FQGNSA. The CDR3 DNA sequence: TGTGCCAGCAGTTCAGGGGGCCCTGAAGCTTTCTTT. It is translated as CASSSGGPEAFF.

This rearrangement joins TRBV4-2 to TRBJ2-3, with a tentative D call TRBD1 (5 bases). With 1 base removed from V and 4 bases from J, the gap between germline ends came to 9 bases. From germline, CDR1 is LGHNA and CDR2 YNFKEQ. The CDR3 covers 14 residues. CDR3 DNA sequence: TGTGCCAGCAGCCAAGGGACACAGGCAGATACGCAGTATTTT. It translates to CASSQGTQADTQYF.

This rearrangement joins TRBV2 to TRBJ2-1; the match to TRBD2 covers 10 bases. The CDR3 has 18 residues. Germline lookup yields CDR1 SNHLY and CDR2 FYNNEI. V lost 6 bases, J lost 1 base, and 12 bases stayed unmatched. As DNA, the CDR3 is TGTGCCAGCAGCCCGAACCTGTGGACTAGCGGATCCTACAATGAGCAGTTCTTC. Translating gives CASSPNLWTSGSYNEQFF. Complete variable domain (other parts from reference TRBV2 and TRBJ2-1): EPEVTQTPSHQVTQMGQEVILRCVPISNHLYFYWYRQILGQKVEFLVSFYNNEISEKSEIFDDQFSVERPDGSNFTLKIRSTKLEDSAMYFCASSPNLWTSGSYNEQFFGPGTRLTVL.

The chain joins TRBV27 to TRBJ2-7; 8 nucleotides align to TRBD1. The CDR3 extends over 16 amino acids. Trimming removed 3 bases from V and 2 bases from J; junction bases left unmatched: 9. CDR1 is MNHEY and CDR2 is SMNVEV in the germline V gene (reference sequence). CDR3 nucleotide sequence: TGTGCCAGCAGTTTGATTCTCGGACAGGGCCCCTACGAGCAGTACTTC. It codes for CASSLILGQGPYEQYF.

This rearrangement joins TRBV5-4 to TRBJ2-5; possibly TRBD2 for D (5 bases). The CDR3 spans 14 residues. V was cut by 4 bases and J by 2 bases, with 12 bases left in between. CDR1 SGHNT and CDR2 YYREEE come from the germline V gene (reference sequence). CDR3 amino acids: CASSTGIHQETQYF. CDR3 nucleotides: TGTGCCAGCAGCACGGGGATTCATCAAGAGACCCAGTACTTC.

The genes are TRBV19 and TRBJ1-4, with 9 positions matching TRBD1. V shed 3 bases and J 8 bases; nucleotides not matched to a gene: 7. Germline values: CDR1 LNHDA, CDR2 SQIVND (reference sequence). The CDR3 runs 15 residues. In nucleotides, the CDR3 is TGTGCCAGTAGTATCGGGACAGGGTTAGTCGAAAAACTGTTTTTT. This translates into CASSIGTGLVEKLFF.

The chain recombines TRBV6-5 with TRBJ1-2; 8 bases agree with TRBD1. This CDR3 is built from 14 residues. Germline CDR1 is MNHEY and CDR2 is SVGAGI. J lost 12 bases, V lost 4 bases, and 13 bases had no gene match. Here the CDR3 reads CASSLGRQGSFHTF. The CDR3 DNA follows: TGTGCCAGCAGTTTGGGGAGACAGGGGTCCTTTCACACCTTC.

The genes are TRBV19 and TRBJ1-1, with 8 nucleotides matching TRBD1. The CDR3 runs 15 residues. Germline loops: CDR1 LNHDA, CDR2 SQIVND (reference sequence). V was clipped by 4 bases and J by 3 bases; unmatched bases: 7. In nucleotides, the CDR3 is TGTGCCAGTAGTAGGACTAGACAGGGGTACACTGAAGCTTTCTTT. Translating gives CASSRTRQGYTEAFF.

The V and J genes are TRBV18 and TRBJ2-3; 13 positions agree with TRBD2. Germline V gene data show CDR1 as KGHSH and CDR2 as LQKENI. With V trimmed by 6 bases and J by 4 bases, 10 bases remained unmatched. The CDR3 extends over 17 amino acids. For the CDR3, the DNA is TGTGCCAGCTCGTCCCCGGGACTAGCGGGATCCCCAGATACGCAGTATTTT. It yields the protein CASSSPGLAGSPDTQYF.

The chain recombines TRBV11-2 with TRBJ2-2, with 8 positions matching TRBD2. The CDR3 totals 17 residues. V was clipped by 0 bases and J by 7 bases; unmatched bases: 10. The V gene's germline CDR1 is SGHAT and CDR2 FQNNGV. This CDR3 is CASSLDIKRERIGELFF. CDR3 DNA sequence: TGTGCCAGCAGCTTAGATATAAAGCGGGAGAGAATCGGGGAGCTGTTTTTT.

The chain links TRBV2 to TRBJ1-2, with D unresolved. The CDR3 runs to 12 residues. The germline CDR1 and CDR2 sequences are SNHLY and FYNNEI. Deletions cut 8 bases from V and 7 bases from J, with 14 bases between. The CDR3, as DNA: TGTGCCAGCTACAGTTTCGCGAGTGGCTACACCTTC. This gives the protein CASYSFASGYTF.

The chain uses TRBV5-4 and TRBJ1-5; D is undetermined. CDR3 size: 15 residues. Trimming cost V 4 bases and J 3 bases, with 14 bases left between them. Per the germline V gene, CDR1 is SGHNT and CDR2 is YYREEE (reference sequence). The CDR3 DNA reads TGTGCCAGCAGCCGTGGTCCAGGCGACAATCAGCCCCAGCATTTT. Its translation: CASSRGPGDNQPQHF.

This rearrangement joins TRBV10-1 to TRBJ2-2; TRBD1 matches at 10 bases. This CDR3 has 16 residues. J lost 4 bases, V lost 8 bases, and 10 bases had no gene match. The V gene's germline CDR1 is WNHNN and CDR2 SYGVQD (reference sequence). CDR3 DNA sequence: TGCGCCAGCTCCGAGCAAAGGACAGGGGGCACCGGGGAGCTGTTTTTT. This sequence encodes CASSEQRTGGTGELFF.

The chain has TRBV4-1 and TRBJ2-1, with 12 positions matching TRBD2. The CDR3 spans 15 residues. The germline V gene encodes CDR1 MGHRA and CDR2 YSYEKL. V lost 0 bases and J lost 7; bases outside the gene matches: 1. CDR3 protein: CASSQETSGSNEQFF. The DNA of the CDR3 is TGCGCCAGCAGCCAAGAGACTAGCGGGAGTAATGAGCAGTTCTTC.

V is TRBV13 and J is TRBJ1-2; the D is unclear. The V gene's germline CDR1 is PRHDT and CDR2 FYEKMQ (reference sequence). The length of the CDR3 is 15 residues. V was cut by 0 bases and J by 2 bases, with 10 bases left in between. CDR3 in DNA: TGTGCCAGCAGCTTAGGGACTCGGCCAAACTATGGCTACACCTTC. It encodes CASSLGTRPNYGYTF.

The chain links TRBV9 to TRBJ2-3, with TRBD2 matching 9 bases. With V trimmed by 0 bases and J by 5 bases, 4 bases remained unmatched. The CDR3 covers 15 residues. Germline V CDR1 and CDR2: SGDLS, YYNGEE. The chain's CDR3 is CASSVAPTSGDTQYF. CDR3 sequence (DNA): TGTGCCAGCAGCGTAGCCCCGACTAGCGGAGATACGCAGTATTTT.

V is TRBV7-2 and J is TRBJ2-7; the D gene is possibly TRBD2 (6 bases). V lost 4 bases, J lost 4 bases, and 14 bases lay in between. The CDR3 runs to 14 residues. Germline assignment: CDR1 SGHTA and CDR2 FQGNSA. The CDR3 nucleotides read TGTGCCAGCAGCTGGGGCGGAGGAGGGTACGAGCAGTACTTC. It encodes CASSWGGGGYEQYF.

The CDR3 is CASSLLEGNEQYF. CDR3 in DNA: TGTGCCAGCAGCTTATTGGAGGGGAACGAGCAGTACTTC. The J gene is TRBJ2-7, the V gene TRBV7-8, with D maybe TRBD2 (6 bases). Trimming shortened V by 2 bases and J by 5 bases, and 10 bases separated the two germline ends. CDR1 and CDR2 from the germline V gene are SGHVS and FQNEAQ. This CDR3 is 13 amino acids long.

The chain employs TRBV19 and TRBJ2-2, with D possibly being TRBD1 (6 bases). Germline CDR1 reads LNHDA; CDR2 reads SQIVND (reference sequence). Trimming left V 1 base short and J 0 bases short, with 9 bases between. This CDR3 has 16 amino acids. As DNA, the CDR3 is TGTGCCAGTAGTATAGTCGCAGGGGCGAACACCGGGGAGCTGTTTTTT. It specifies CASSIVAGANTGELFF.

The chain links TRBV10-3 to TRBJ1-1; D perhaps matches TRBD1 (5 bases). Trimming stripped 10 bases from V and 3 bases from J, with 18 bases between. CDR3 size: 14 residues. Germline lookup yields CDR1 ENHRY and CDR2 SYGVKD. CDR3 amino acids: CATGGTSGDTEAFF. Written as DNA, the CDR3 is TGTGCCACAGGAGGGACTTCGGGGGACACTGAAGCTTTCTTT.

As DNA, the CDR3 is TGTGCCTGGAGTGGGGACAGCTACTACGCTAACTATGGCTACACCTTC. Its translation is CAWSGDSYYANYGYTF. The J gene is TRBJ1-2, the V gene TRBV30; 7 bases agree with TRBD1. From germline, CDR1 is GTSNPN and CDR2 SVGIG (reference sequence). The CDR3 totals 16 residues. After removal of 1 base from V and 0 bases from J, the junction contained 8 bases not matched to a gene. The full variable domain, its missing parts supplied by reference TRBV30 and TRBJ1-2, is SQTIHQWPATLVQPVGSPLSLECTVEGTSNPNLYWYRQAAGRGLQLLFYSVGIGQISSEVPQNLSASRPQDRQFILSSKKLLLSDSGFYLCAWSGDSYYANYGYTFGSGTRLTVV.

Comments on this clone: Sequence at one end of the junction differs from germline and may be a read error. This chain links TRBV6-5 with TRBJ2-7; weak D call: TRBD1 (6 bases). Per germline, CDR1 MNHEY and CDR2 SVGAGI. This CDR3 spans 13 amino acids. As DNA, the CDR3 is TGTGCCAGCAGTTACTCTGACAGGAACCGGGCGGTCTTC. Protein product: CASSYSDRNRAVF.

The rearrangement links TRBV4-1 to TRBJ2-1, with 12 nucleotides matching TRBD2. The CDR3 extends over 17 amino acids. Losses at the gene ends were 4 bases for V and 3 bases for J; bases not matched to a gene: 7. The germline gives CDR1 MGHRA, CDR2 YSYEKL. Here the CDR3 reads CASSLETSGRNYNEQFF. The CDR3 DNA sequence: TGCGCCAGCAGCCTAGAGACTAGCGGGAGAAACTACAATGAGCAGTTCTTC.

This CDR3 is CASSPRDRAYEQYF. Here the CDR3 DNA reads TGTGCCAGCAGCCCTAGGGACAGGGCTTACGAGCAGTACTTC. The chain has TRBV7-9 and TRBJ2-7, with 9 bases aligning to TRBD1. This CDR3 contains 14 residues. Per germline, CDR1 SEHNR and CDR2 FQNEAQ (reference sequence). Trimming at V came to 5 bases and at J to 4 bases, leaving 6 bases not matched to a gene.

This sequence joins TRBV9 and TRBJ2-7, with 8 bases fitting TRBD2. Trimming cost V 3 bases and J 2 bases; bases outside gene matches: 4. From germline, CDR1 is SGDLS and CDR2 YYNGEE. The CDR3 runs to 14 residues. DNA of the CDR3: TGTGCCAGCAGCGAGACTAGCGCTGCCTACGAGCAGTACTTC. Translated, it gives CASSETSAAYEQYF. Using reference TRBV9 and TRBJ2-7 for the parts outside the CDR3, the full variable domain is DSGVTQTPKHLITATGQRVTLRCSPRSGDLSVYWYQQSLDQGLQFLIQYYNGEERAKGNILERFSAQQFPDLHSELNLSSLELGDSALYFCASSETSAAYEQYFGPGTRLTVT.

The chain links TRBV5-1 to TRBJ2-7; TRBD1 might be the D (5 bases). CDR1 and CDR2 from the germline V gene are SGHRS and YFSETQ. The V gene lost 2 bases and the J gene lost 3 bases, with 6 bases spanning the gap. This CDR3 comprises 12 residues. In DNA, the CDR3 is TGCGCCAGCAGCTTCAGGGACTACGAGCAGTACTTC. It is translated as CASSFRDYEQYF.

The genes are TRBV7-9 and TRBJ2-1, with D possibly TRBD2 on 6 matching bases. CDR1 and CDR2 (germline): SEHNR, FQNEAQ (reference sequence). The CDR3 consists of 17 residues. V was trimmed by 5 bases and J by 2 bases, leaving 19 bases between them. In DNA form, the CDR3 reads TGTGCCAGCAGCCCCCGCTTGATAGCGGCAGCCTACAATGAGCAGTTCTTC. It specifies CASSPRLIAAAYNEQFF.

The V gene is TRBV25-1, the J gene TRBJ1-4; possible D gene TRBD1, 6 bases. V was trimmed by 2 bases and J by 8 bases, leaving 15 bases between them. The CDR3 length is 15 residues. Germline CDR1 MGHDK, CDR2 SYGVNS. The CDR3 loop is CASSEIKGEREKLFF. CDR3 coding DNA: TGTGCCAGCAGTGAAATTAAGGGGGAGAGGGAAAAACTGTTTTTT.

The chain couples TRBV5-6 to TRBJ2-7, with a weak D call TRBD1 (6 bases). CDR1 is SGHDT and CDR2 is YYEEEE in the germline V gene. The germline V and J ends were trimmed by 1 base and 2 bases, with 7 bases remaining between them. The CDR3 consists of 13 residues. The CDR3 region has the DNA TGTGCCAGCAGCTTGACAGGGCCCTACGAGCAGTACTTC. This codes for CASSLTGPYEQYF.